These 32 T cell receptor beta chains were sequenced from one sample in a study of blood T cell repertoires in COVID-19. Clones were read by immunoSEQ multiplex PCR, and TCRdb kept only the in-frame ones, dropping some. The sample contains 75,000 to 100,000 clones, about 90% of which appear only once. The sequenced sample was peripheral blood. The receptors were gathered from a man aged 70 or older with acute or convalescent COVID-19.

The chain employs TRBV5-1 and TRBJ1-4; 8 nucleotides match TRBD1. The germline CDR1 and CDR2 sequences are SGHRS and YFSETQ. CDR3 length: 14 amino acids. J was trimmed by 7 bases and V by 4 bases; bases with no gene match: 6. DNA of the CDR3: TGCGCCAGCAGCCCGGACAGGGATGGTGAAAAACTGTTTTTT. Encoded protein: CASSPDRDGEKLFF.

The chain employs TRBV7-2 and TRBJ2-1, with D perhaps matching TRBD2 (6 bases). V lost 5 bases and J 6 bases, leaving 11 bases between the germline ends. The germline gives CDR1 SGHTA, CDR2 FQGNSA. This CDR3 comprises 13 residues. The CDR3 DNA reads TGTGCCAGCAGCGGCGGGACGCCCAATGAGCAGTTCTTC. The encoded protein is CASSGGTPNEQFF.

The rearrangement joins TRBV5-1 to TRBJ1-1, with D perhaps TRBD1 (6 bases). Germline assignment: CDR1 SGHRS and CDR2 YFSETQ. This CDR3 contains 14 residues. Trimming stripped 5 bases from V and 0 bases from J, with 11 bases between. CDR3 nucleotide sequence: TGCGCCAGCAGTGTCGGGACAATGAACACTGAAGCTTTCTTT. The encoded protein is CASSVGTMNTEAFF.

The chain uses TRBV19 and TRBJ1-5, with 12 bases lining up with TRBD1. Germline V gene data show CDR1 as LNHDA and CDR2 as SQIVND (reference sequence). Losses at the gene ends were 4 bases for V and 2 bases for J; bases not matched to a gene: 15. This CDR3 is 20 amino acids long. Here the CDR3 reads CASSTDSGTGGMIGNQPQHF. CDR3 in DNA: TGTGCCAGTAGTACCGATTCCGGGACAGGGGGCATGATTGGCAATCAGCCCCAGCATTTT. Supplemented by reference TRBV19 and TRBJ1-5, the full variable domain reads DGGITQSPKYLFRKEGQNVTLSCEQNLNHDAMYWYRQDPGQGLRLIYYSQIVNDFQKGDIAEGYSVSREKKESFPLTVTSAQKNPTAFYLCASSTDSGTGGMIGNQPQHFGDGTRLSIL.

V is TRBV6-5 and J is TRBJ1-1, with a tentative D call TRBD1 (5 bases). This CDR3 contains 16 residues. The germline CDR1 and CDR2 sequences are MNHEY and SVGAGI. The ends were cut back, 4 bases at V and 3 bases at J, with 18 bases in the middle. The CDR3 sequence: CASSSYPSGGYTEAFF. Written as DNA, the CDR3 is TGTGCCAGCAGTTCATACCCTTCGGGGGGTTACACTGAAGCTTTCTTT.

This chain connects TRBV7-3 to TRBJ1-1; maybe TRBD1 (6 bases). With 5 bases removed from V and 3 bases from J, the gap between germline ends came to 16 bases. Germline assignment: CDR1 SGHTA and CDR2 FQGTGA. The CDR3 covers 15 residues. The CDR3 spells CASSPRGGGDTEAFF. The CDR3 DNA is TGTGCCAGCAGCCCTAGGGGAGGGGGTGACACTGAAGCTTTCTTT.

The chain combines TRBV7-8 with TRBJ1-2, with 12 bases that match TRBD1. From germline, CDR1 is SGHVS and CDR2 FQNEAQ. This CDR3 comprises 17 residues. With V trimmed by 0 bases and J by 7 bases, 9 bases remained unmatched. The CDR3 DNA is TGTGCCAGCAGCTTAGCCGCCTCCGGGACAGGGGGCTTTGGCTACACCTTC. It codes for CASSLAASGTGGFGYTF.

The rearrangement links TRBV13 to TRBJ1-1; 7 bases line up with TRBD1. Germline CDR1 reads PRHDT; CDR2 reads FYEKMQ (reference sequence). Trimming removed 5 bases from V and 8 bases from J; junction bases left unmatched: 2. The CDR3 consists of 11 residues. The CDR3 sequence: CASSPTGEAFF. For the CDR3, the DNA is TGTGCCAGCAGCCCGACAGGGGAAGCTTTCTTT.

The CDR3 nucleotides are TGCGCCAGCAGACCCGAGATGAACACTGAAGCTTTCTTT. Protein: CASRPEMNTEAFF. The chain has TRBV4-1 and TRBJ1-1; D uncertain. V was shortened by 6 bases and J by 0 bases, with 8 bases between the two germline ends. The length of the CDR3 is 13 residues. Germline lookup yields CDR1 MGHRA and CDR2 YSYEKL.

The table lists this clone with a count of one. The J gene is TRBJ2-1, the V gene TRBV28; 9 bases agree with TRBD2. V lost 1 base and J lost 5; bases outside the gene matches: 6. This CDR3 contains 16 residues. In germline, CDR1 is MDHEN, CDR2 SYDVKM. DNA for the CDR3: TGTGCCAGCAGTTTATCCTCAGCGGGGGGAGACAATGAGCAGTTCTTC. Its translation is CASSLSSAGGDNEQFF.

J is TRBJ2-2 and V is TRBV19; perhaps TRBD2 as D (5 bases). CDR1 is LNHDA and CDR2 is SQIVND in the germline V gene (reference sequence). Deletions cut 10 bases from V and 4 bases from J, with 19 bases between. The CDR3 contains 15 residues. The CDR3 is CAKYNLQRITGELFF. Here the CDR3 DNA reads TGTGCCAAGTACAACCTTCAGCGGATCACCGGGGAGCTGTTTTTT.

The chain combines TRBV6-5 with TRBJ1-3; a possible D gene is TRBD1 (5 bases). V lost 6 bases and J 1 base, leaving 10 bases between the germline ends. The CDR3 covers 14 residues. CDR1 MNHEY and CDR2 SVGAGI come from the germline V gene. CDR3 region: CASSRQFSGNTIYF. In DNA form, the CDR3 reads TGTGCCAGCAGCCGACAGTTTTCTGGAAACACCATATATTTT.

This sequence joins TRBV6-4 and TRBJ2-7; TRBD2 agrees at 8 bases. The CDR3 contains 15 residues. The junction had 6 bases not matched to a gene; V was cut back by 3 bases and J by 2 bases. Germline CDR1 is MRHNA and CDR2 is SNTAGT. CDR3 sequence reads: CASSEEPGGPYEQYF. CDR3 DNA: TGTGCCAGCAGTGAGGAACCGGGGGGGCCCTACGAGCAGTACTTC.

DNA of the CDR3: TGTGCCAGCAGGGACGACAGGAATGGCTACACCTTC. It encodes CASRDDRNGYTF. The chain is built from TRBV6-5 and TRBJ1-2; possibly TRBD1 for D (6 bases). V lost 6 bases and J 6 bases, leaving 11 bases between the germline ends. The germline CDR1 and CDR2 sequences are MNHEY and SVGAGI. This CDR3 spans 12 amino acids.

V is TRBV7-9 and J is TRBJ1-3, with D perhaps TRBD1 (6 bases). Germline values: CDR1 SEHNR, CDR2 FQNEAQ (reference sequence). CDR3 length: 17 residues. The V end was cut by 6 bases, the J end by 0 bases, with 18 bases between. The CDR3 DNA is TGTGCCAGCAGACCCCACACCTTGGACAGCTCTGGAAACACCATATATTTT. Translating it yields CASRPHTLDSSGNTIYF.

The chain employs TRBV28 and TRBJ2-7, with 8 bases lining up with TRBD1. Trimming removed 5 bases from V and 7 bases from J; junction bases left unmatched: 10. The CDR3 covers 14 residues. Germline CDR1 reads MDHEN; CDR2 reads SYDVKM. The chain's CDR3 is CASSPGQEPGEQYV. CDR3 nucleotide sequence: TGTGCCAGCAGTCCGGGACAGGAACCTGGGGAGCAGTACGTC.

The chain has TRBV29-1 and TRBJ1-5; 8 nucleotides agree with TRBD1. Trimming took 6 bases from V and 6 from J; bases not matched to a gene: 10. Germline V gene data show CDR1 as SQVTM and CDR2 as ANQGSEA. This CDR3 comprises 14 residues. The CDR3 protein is CSVAGTGGSQPQHF. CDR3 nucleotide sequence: TGCAGCGTAGCCGGGACAGGTGGGTCTCAGCCCCAGCATTTT. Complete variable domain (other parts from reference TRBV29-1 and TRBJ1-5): SAVISQKPSRDICQRGTSLTIQCQVDSQVTMMFWYRQQPGQSLTLIATANQGSEATYESGFVIDKFPISRPNLTFSTLTVSNMSPEDSSIYLCSVAGTGGSQPQHFGDGTRLSIL.

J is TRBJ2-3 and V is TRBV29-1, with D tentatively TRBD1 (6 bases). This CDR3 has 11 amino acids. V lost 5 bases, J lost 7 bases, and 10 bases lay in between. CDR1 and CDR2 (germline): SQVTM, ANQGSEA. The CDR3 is CSVFTGNTQYF. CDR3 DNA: TGCAGCGTTTTCACAGGGAATACGCAGTATTTT.

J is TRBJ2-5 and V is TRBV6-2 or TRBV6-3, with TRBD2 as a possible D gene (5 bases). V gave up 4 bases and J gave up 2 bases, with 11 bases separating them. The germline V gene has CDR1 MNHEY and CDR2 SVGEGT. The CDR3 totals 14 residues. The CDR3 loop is CASSSWEWQETQYF. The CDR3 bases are TGTGCCAGCAGTTCCTGGGAGTGGCAAGAGACCCAGTACTTC.

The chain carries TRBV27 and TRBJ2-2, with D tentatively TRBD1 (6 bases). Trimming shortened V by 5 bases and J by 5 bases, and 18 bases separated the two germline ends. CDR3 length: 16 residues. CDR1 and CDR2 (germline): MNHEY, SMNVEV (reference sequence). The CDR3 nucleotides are TGTGCCAGCAGTCAACTAAGCAGGGGAGTAACCGGGGAGCTGTTTTTT. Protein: CASSQLSRGVTGELFF.

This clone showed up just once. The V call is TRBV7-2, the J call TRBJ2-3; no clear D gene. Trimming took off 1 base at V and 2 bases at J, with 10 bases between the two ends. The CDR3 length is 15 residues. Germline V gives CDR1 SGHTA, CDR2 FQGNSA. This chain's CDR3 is CASSLGGQPTDTQYF. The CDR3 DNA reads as TGTGCCAGCAGCTTAGGCGGTCAACCCACAGATACGCAGTATTTT.

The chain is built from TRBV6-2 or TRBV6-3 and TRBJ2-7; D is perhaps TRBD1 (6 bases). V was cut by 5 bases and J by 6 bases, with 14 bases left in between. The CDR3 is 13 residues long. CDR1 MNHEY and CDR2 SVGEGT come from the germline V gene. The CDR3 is CASSVKQGVEQYF. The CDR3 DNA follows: TGTGCCAGCAGTGTAAAACAGGGAGTCGAGCAGTACTTC.

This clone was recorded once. CDR3 bases: TGCGCCAGCAGCTTTCAGGGGGCAACGGACATTCAGTACTTC. Residues: CASSFQGATDIQYF. The genes are TRBV5-1 and TRBJ2-4, with 8 positions matching TRBD1. Germline V gene lookup returns CDR1 SGHRS and CDR2 YFSETQ. The V and J ends lost 2 bases and 8 bases, in that order; junction bases with no gene match: 6. The CDR3 length is 14 residues.

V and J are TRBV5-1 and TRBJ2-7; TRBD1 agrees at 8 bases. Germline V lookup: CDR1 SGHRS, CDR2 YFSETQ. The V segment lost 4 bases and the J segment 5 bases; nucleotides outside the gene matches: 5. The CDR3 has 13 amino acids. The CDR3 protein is CASSPWTGNEQYF. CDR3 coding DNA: TGCGCCAGCAGCCCTTGGACAGGGAACGAGCAGTACTTC.

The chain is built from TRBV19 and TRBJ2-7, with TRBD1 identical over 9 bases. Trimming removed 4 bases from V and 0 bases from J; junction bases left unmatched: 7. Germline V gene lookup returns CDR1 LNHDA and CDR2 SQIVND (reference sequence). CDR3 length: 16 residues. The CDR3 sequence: CASSTRQGQGSYEQYF. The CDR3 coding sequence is TGTGCCAGTAGTACCAGACAGGGACAGGGCTCCTACGAGCAGTACTTC. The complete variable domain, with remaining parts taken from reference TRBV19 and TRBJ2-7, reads DGGITQSPKYLFRKEGQNVTLSCEQNLNHDAMYWYRQDPGQGLRLIYYSQIVNDFQKGDIAEGYSVSREKKESFPLTVTSAQKNPTAFYLCASSTRQGQGSYEQYFGPGTRLTVT.

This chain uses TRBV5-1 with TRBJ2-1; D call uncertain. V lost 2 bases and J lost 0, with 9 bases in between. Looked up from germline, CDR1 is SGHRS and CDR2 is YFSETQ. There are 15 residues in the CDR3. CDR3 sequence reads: CASSFDISSYNEQFF. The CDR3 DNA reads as TGCGCCAGCAGCTTCGACATCAGCTCCTACAATGAGCAGTTCTTC.

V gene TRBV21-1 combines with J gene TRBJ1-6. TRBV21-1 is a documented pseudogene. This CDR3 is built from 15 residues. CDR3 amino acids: CASSKGGGSDSPLHF. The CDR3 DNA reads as TGTGCCAGCAGCAAGGGGGGGGGATCGGATTCACCCCTCCACTTT.

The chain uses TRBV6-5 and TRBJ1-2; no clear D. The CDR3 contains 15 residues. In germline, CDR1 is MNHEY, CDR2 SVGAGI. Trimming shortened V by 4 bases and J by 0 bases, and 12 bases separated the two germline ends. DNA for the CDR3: TGTGCCAGCAGTTTGACACGGGGTTCTAACTATGGCTACACCTTC. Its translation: CASSLTRGSNYGYTF.

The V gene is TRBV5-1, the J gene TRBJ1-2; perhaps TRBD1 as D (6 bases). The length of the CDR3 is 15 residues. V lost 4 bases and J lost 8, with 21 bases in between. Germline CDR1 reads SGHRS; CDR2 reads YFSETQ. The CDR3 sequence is CASSPLQGGLNGYTF. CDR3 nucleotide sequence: TGCGCCAGCAGCCCCCTACAGGGCGGTCTAAACGGCTACACCTTC.

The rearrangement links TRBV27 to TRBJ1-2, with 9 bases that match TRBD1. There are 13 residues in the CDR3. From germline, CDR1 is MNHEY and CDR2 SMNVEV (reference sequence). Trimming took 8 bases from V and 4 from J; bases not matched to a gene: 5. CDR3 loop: CASWDRVVYGYTF. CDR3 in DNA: TGTGCCAGCTGGGACAGGGTGGTCTATGGCTACACCTTC.

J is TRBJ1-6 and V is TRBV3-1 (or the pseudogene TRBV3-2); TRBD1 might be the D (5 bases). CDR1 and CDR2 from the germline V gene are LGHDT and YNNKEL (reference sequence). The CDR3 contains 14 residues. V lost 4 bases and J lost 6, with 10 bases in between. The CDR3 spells CASSLGVGNSPLHF. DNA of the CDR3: TGTGCCAGCAGCCTAGGGGTTGGTAATTCACCCCTCCACTTT.

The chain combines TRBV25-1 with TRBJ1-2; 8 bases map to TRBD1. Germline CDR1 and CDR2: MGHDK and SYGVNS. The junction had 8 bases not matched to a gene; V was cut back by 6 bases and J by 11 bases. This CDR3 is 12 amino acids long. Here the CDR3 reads CASSGQGVKYTF. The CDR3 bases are TGTGCCAGCAGCGGACAGGGAGTGAAATACACCTTC.